This T cell receptor (beta chain) was captured in a study of blood T cell repertoires in COVID-19. Authors' processing steps: Reference gene primer amplification yielded estimated nucleated cell counts. Data came from immunoSEQ multiplex PCR; TCRdb stores just in-frame clones and leaves some out. That table furnishes V, J and clone size, whereas the DNA furnished D and trimming. The top ten hold 7.6% of the sample, which has 130,000 or so clones, around 87% seen once. Trimming cost V 4 bases and J 8 bases; bases outside gene matches: 10. Germline V gene lookup returns CDR1 SGHKS and CDR2 YYEKEE (reference sequence). The CDR3 is 15 residues long.

The TCR originated in a man over 45 with acute or convalescent COVID-19. This chain links TRBV5-5 with TRBJ1-4, with 8 bases fitting TRBD1. The material sequenced was peripheral blood. The CDR3 nucleotides read TGTGCCAGCAGCCAGCTGGACAGGGATCTCGAAAAACTGTTTTTT. Translated: CASSQLDRDLEKLFF.